The T cell receptor (beta chain) under discussion was sequenced for a study of neurological immune-mediated disorders (dated 2019 in TCRdb). Concerning the study at large: Among the approximately 34 multiple sclerosis patients, relapsing-remitting MS accounted for some 30 and secondary progressive MS accounted for 3. Peripheral blood TCR-beta repertoires from HTLV-I-associated myelopathy (HAM/TSP) patients, multiple sclerosis patients and healthy controls were compared by UMI-based sequencing. The roughly 100 TCR-beta libraries covered PBMC samples along with longitudinal samples, technical triplicates, and paired sorted CD4+ and CD8+ T-cell subsets. The cohort was made up of 68 subjects, consisting of roughly 15 HAM/TSP patients, some 34 multiple sclerosis patients and 20 healthy controls. Results the study describes overall, beyond this receptor: The MS cluster was not associated with any clinical or MRI features, and the authors stated that larger cohorts are needed. Expanded clones from different subjects shared no identical CDR3 amino acid sequences, which suggests that TCR-beta repertoires were private in all groups. Repertoires from 18 of 34 MS patients were grouped by phylogenetic analysis into a cluster of related CDR3 sequences, suggesting a possible repertoire-level signature. The highest TCR clonal expansion was observed in HAM/TSP patients, whereas the lowest was observed in MS patients, even when compared with healthy controls.

For the unsorted PBMC libraries, 2 million PBMCs were stored in RNAlater at -80 degrees C until RNA extraction and were used to generate the libraries. The multiple sclerosis patients were enrolled in a US clinical protocol that evaluated disease progression with magnetic resonance imaging. Peripheral blood underwent Ficoll-Hypaque density gradient centrifugation to isolate PBMCs, which were then cryopreserved in liquid nitrogen. cDNA was synthesized by template-switch 5'RACE using a primer with a 10-nucleotide random unique molecular identifier that tagged each TCR transcript. Over 180 million TCR-beta sequences, covering 15-18 subjects, were produced in each sequencing run. Total RNA was extracted with the RNeasy kit. The KAPA Real-time Library Amplification kit was used to amplify TCR-beta VDJ regions with primers for the TCR constant region and the 5'RACE anchor. A first PCR added sample indexes and Illumina adaptors, and a second PCR then raised library yield. The roughly 650 bp TCR product was size-selected on a 2% E-gel SizeSelection system after Ampure bead purification. Before pooling, libraries had their quality checked on a Bioanalyzer, their concentration measured with Qubit, and their quantity determined with the Kapa Library Quantification kit. Libraries were sequenced paired-end 2 x 150 bp on an Illumina HiSeq 2500. To increase sequence diversity, 25-30% phiX was spiked into each library pool. The study's own analysis went as follows. Quality-filtered reads were processed with the UMI-based MiGEC pipeline, and over 85% of raw TCR sequences were removed by the MiGEC pipeline during error correction. IMGT germline references were used for aligning VDJ genes, and each clonotype was defined as a unique CDR3 amino acid sequence together with its V-J genes. Clonal expansion, Shannon diversity and CDR3 relatedness (CalcPairwiseDistances, ClusterSamples) were evaluated with VDJtools, and phylogenetic trees were built with CLCbio workbench. A clone was classed as expanded if it had 8 or more unique UMIs, a cutoff based on coefficient-of-variation modelling across technical triplicates. Using fastp trimming at Q25 and MiXCR clonotype assembly, TCRdb reanalyzed the public sequencing data and kept in-frame beta chains. Rows are unified per CDR3 protein, each entry keeping the most common DNA and genes. The V and J calls were determined by TCRdb, not by the authors. Here the sample has fewer than 80,000 distinct CDR3 sequences; under 5.5% occur a single time. The ten largest clones represent roughly 3.4% of the sample.

Taken from the germline V gene, the CDR1 and CDR2 loops are MRHNA and SNTAGT. Trimming leaves V shorter by 0 bases and J shorter by 7 bases, with the junction holding 2 bases beyond the gene matches. Including cysteine and phenylalanine, the CDR3 has 15 amino acids. Only the CDR3 DNA is retained, 45 bases long and in frame from the first base. Many counts were recorded for this clonotype. Its target antigen remains unknown. The sample holds no much larger clone one base away, and base qualities are not on file. The chain was built from TRBV6-4 and TRBJ2-2; the central 10 bases match TRBD1. The sequenced sample consisted of PBMCs. This sequence originates from a woman aged 50 to 65 with multiple sclerosis. The CDR3 sequence is CASSDSTGGGGELFF. The DNA sequence follows: TGTGCCAGCAGTGACTCGACAGGGGGCGGCGGGGAGCTGTTTTTT.